This paragraph covers one T cell receptor (beta chain) sequence. Its target is not known. The sample belongs to a study of shared clonotypes between healthy human individuals. Overall study: Three plates were used per donor for CD4 naive, three for CD4 memory, two for CD8 naive and one for CD8 memory. Overall study results and limits: Expectations were that clonotype sharing among donors would be affected by sequencing depth.

The CDR3 is 14 residues long. Germline V gives CDR1 SGHDN, CDR2 FVKESK. V shed 5 bases, J shed 4 bases, and the junction held 7 bases outside the gene matches. In the authors' workflow: ImmunoSEQ output lacked quality scores and full-length reads, limiting matched filtering. Only in-frame clones appear in the TCRdb table, and some are missing; sequencing was by immunoSEQ multiplex PCR. That table furnishes V, J and clone size, whereas the DNA furnished D and trimming. Of nearly 1,000,000 clones listed, over 60% are singletons. The V and J genes are TRBV14 and TRBJ1-2; 7 bases match TRBD1. The origin of this receptor is a young man in good health. Sample: memory CD4+ T cells sorted from blood. As to subset: CD45RA-negative fraction. The CDR3 reads CASSSQGSSYGYTF. In DNA, the CDR3 is TGTGCCAGCAGCTCACAGGGGAGCAGCTATGGCTACACCTTC.